Shown below are 11 T cell receptor beta chains from a single sample sequenced in a study of monozygotic twins with inflammatory bowel disease. TCRdb reanalyzed the 5' RACE reads, giving one entry per CDR3 protein sequence and no DNA. In all, the sample yields some 330,000 distinct CDR3 sequences. Sequenced material: blood. All receptors derive from a human donor with ulcerative colitis or Crohn's disease, or a healthy co-twin of an affected twin (not recorded which).

CDR3 protein: CSARDFLGLATYEQYF. The rearrangement uses TRBV20-1 and TRBJ2-7; TCRdb proposes TRBD2, but this gene call is untestable without DNA. Germline CDR1 DFQATT, CDR2 SNEGSKA (reference sequence). The CDR3 runs 16 residues.

The chain uses TRBV25-1 and TRBJ2-3; no DNA is available, so the TRBD2 call from TCRdb remains unchecked. The germline V gene has CDR1 MGHDK and CDR2 SYGVNS. The length of the CDR3 is 12 residues. The CDR3 is CASKAGYDTQYF.

The J gene is TRBJ1-4, the V gene TRBV29-1; no DNA is available, so the TRBD1 call from TCRdb remains unchecked. Germline V CDR1 and CDR2: SQVTM, ANQGSEA. The CDR3 has 13 amino acids. CDR3 loop: CSVEEKRLEKLFF.

The chain is built from TRBV7-9 and TRBJ2-7; TCRdb outputs TRBD1, but without DNA this stays unchecked. The CDR3 consists of 14 residues. CDR1 is SEHNR, CDR2 FQNEAQ, per germline (reference sequence). The CDR3 is CASSSWTGANEQYF.

The chain combines TRBV5-6 with TRBJ2-7; TCRdb returns TRBD2, unconfirmable since there is no DNA. The CDR3 covers 17 residues. CDR1 and CDR2 (germline): SGHDT, YYEEEE. This CDR3 reads CASSLRGLADSSYEQYF. Complete variable domain (other parts from reference TRBV5-6 and TRBJ2-7): DAGVTQSPTHLIKTRGQQVTLRCSPKSGHDTVSWYQQALGQGPQFIFQYYEEEERQRGNFPDRFSGHQFPNYSSELNVNALLLGDSALYLCASSLRGLADSSYEQYFGPGTRLTVT.

This chain joins TRBV12-3 or TRBV12-4 and TRBJ2-5; TCRdb proposes TRBD1, but this gene call is untestable without DNA. The CDR3 is 14 residues long. The CDR3 region is CASSRGQGSETQYF.

The chain has TRBV28 and TRBJ2-3; absent DNA, TCRdb's TRBD2 call cannot be checked. The CDR3 consists of 14 residues. CDR1 and CDR2 from the germline V gene are MDHEN and SYDVKM. The CDR3 region is CASSFSGRTDTQYF.

The CDR3 protein is CASNRQGSSYEQYF. The rearrangement uses TRBV28 and TRBJ2-7; the D call from TCRdb, TRBD1, cannot be confirmed without DNA. CDR1 and CDR2 (germline): MDHEN, SYDVKM. This CDR3 comprises 14 residues.

V and J are TRBV12-3 or TRBV12-4 and TRBJ2-2; the D gene TCRdb calls, TRBD2, cannot be checked with no DNA. CDR3 length: 14 residues. This chain's CDR3 is CASSFGEEAGELFF.

The rearrangement uses TRBV29-1 and TRBJ2-2; TCRdb designates TRBD1, a call that cannot be tested without DNA. Germline CDR1 SQVTM, CDR2 ANQGSEA. This CDR3 has 12 amino acids. The CDR3 region is CSVKRGTGELFF.

The chain recombines TRBV20-1 with TRBJ2-3; TCRdb proposes TRBD2, but this gene call is untestable without DNA. The CDR3 covers 12 residues. Germline V gives CDR1 DFQATT, CDR2 SNEGSKA (reference sequence). The CDR3 is CSKERSTDTQYF.